The T cell receptor (beta chain) described here comes from a study of blood T cell repertoires in COVID-19. Clones were sequenced by immunoSEQ multiplex PCR, and TCRdb holds only the in-frame ones, with some missing. Here the sample spans 400,000 to 550,000 clones, about 89% being singletons. V dropped 1 base and J dropped 3; count of bases not matched to a gene: 2. The germline V gene has CDR1 MGHRA and CDR2 YSYEKL. CDR3 length: 15 residues. The sequenced material came from peripheral blood. The genes are TRBV4-1 and TRBJ2-2, with TRBD1 identical over 7 bases. The sequence came from a woman aged 25-40 years with acute or convalescent COVID-19. CDR3 residues: CASSQGDSHTGELFF. The CDR3 coding sequence is TGCGCCAGCAGCCAAGGGGACAGCCACACCGGGGAGCTGTTTTTT.